This T cell receptor beta chain was sequenced in a study of T cells after posttransplantation cyclophosphamide. Study results and caveats: TRB clonality was highly associated with recipient CMV seropositivity and reactivation. Tissue-infiltrating T cells from skin or gut overlapped little with blood T cells. Later blood repertoires were often dominated by clones from the donor CD8+ memory compartment.

Cyclophosphamide on days +3 and +4 followed busulfan-fludarabine conditioning and a marrow graft. Deletions cut 3 bases from V and 6 bases from J, with 15 bases between. The CDR3 consists of 15 residues. The germline V gene encodes CDR1 ENHRY and CDR2 SYGVKD. Generated by immunoSEQ multiplex PCR, the TCRdb table keeps only in-frame clones and is missing some. The sample has about 510 clones, nearly 90% seen once. Comments on this clone: Its specificity is unknown.

The sample in question was CD4+ T cells sorted from blood, obtained after allogeneic stem cell transplant with posttransplant cyclophosphamide. The chain has TRBV10-3 and TRBJ1-5, with a weak D call TRBD1 (6 bases). This clonotype was obtained from a female patient aged 50-59 years who received an allogeneic stem cell transplant from a related donor, was CMV-positive, and had no GVHD. Some T cells may originate from the graft donor. The CDR3, as DNA: TGTGCCATCAGTGATACAGGGATAGGAGGTCAGCCCCAGCATTTT. As protein: CAISDTGIGGQPQHF.